This TCR beta chain stems from a study of molecular identifiers for immune sequencing clone quantification. The authors sorted naive CD8 T cells as CD8+CD4-CCR7+CD45RA+. Between the trimmed V and J ends, which lost 1 base and 2 bases, there was a span of 12 bases. The CDR3 contains 15 residues. Germline assignment: CDR1 MNHEY and CDR2 SVGAGI. The table lists this clonotype with many counts. What it binds is unknown. TCRdb analysed the PCR reads with MiXCR anew, one entry per CDR3 protein. Among roughly 90,000 distinct CDR3 sequences listed, around 19% were seen once. General observations from the study: The study found clones above 20 RNA copies held over 97% of effector molecules and under 1% in naive cells. Among over 950,000 naive cells, as was reported, spiked Jurkat TCR RNA from one cell was detectable. Underestimated sizes of highly expanded clones could result from identical TCR molecules that share a barcode.

The receptor comes from a human donor in good health. Some libraries in this study had Jurkat cell RNA spiked in. This chain joins TRBV6-5 and TRBJ2-7, with D possibly being TRBD1 (6 bases). Sample: naive CD8+ T cells from blood, with Jurkat cell RNA spiked in. Stated subset: FACS-sorted CD8+CD4-CCR7+CD45RA+ naive T cells. For the CDR3, the DNA is TGTGCCAGCAGTTACTTTCCAGGGGAGACCTACGAGCAGTACTTC. Its protein is CASSYFPGETYEQYF.